This TCR beta chain was profiled in a study of CD8+ T cells in alopecia areata. Looking at the study overall: Each day, treated patients took oral tofacitinib twice, at 5 to 10 mg per dose. Broader study findings: Scalp repertoires also include resident alphabeta T cells from normal skin.

The sample's treatment: oral pan-JAK inhibitor, 5-10 mg twice daily. Alopecia areata patients provided lesional scalp punch biopsies and peripheral blood. Extraction and reverse transcription of RNA yielded cDNA as the sequencing template. This table comes from immunoSEQ multiplex PCR, and its TCRdb copy is limited to in-frame clones, with some not included. The data hold a few hundred thousand clones, with about 57% observed a single time. V gave up 3 bases and J gave up 1 base, with 15 bases separating them. Germline V gene lookup returns CDR1 MGHDK and CDR2 SYGVNS. This CDR3 comprises 17 residues. Turning to this clone: Its target is not known.

The sample here was CD4+ T cells sorted from blood, taken at week 4, from a patient treated with tofacitinib. The chain employs TRBV25-1 and TRBJ2-2; D might be TRBD2 (6 bases). The receptor was isolated from a human donor with alopecia areata. In DNA, the CDR3 is TGTGCCAGCAGTGACAGAGGGCGGGGCTTGAACACCGGGGAGCTGTTTTTT. Translating it yields CASSDRGRGLNTGELFF.